The 15 T cell receptor beta chains in this list originate from one sample, sequenced in a study of identical twins. MiXCR, applied by TCRdb to the 5' RACE reads, yields one record per CDR3 protein. This table has 570,000 or so distinct CDR3 sequences, roughly 9.5% appearing once. The same data also contributed to another study, on yellow fever vaccine responses in identical twins.

Sequenced: PBMCs. These receptors all stem from a woman aged 18-29 years in good health.

This clonotype has a count of ten or more. The V gene is TRBV11-2, the J gene TRBJ1-2; no definite D call. Germline lookup yields CDR1 SGHAT and CDR2 FQNNGV. Trimming removed 1 base from V and 2 bases from J, with 14 bases in between. The CDR3 runs to 16 residues. The CDR3 region has the DNA TGTGCCAGCAGCTTAGCGGCGGGGAGGGTCAACTATGGCTACACCTTC. Translated: CASSLAAGRVNYGYTF.

The CDR3 region has the DNA TGCAGTGCTGCATTGACGGCTAAGAACACCGGGGAGCTGTTTTTT. Amino acids: CSAALTAKNTGELFF. The chain uses TRBV20-1 and TRBJ2-2, with D hard to call. The CDR3 spans 15 residues. In germline, CDR1 is DFQATT, CDR2 SNEGSKA (reference sequence). With 5 bases removed from V and 1 base from J, the gap between germline ends came to 14 bases.

Ten or more counts support this clonotype. A junction boundary mismatches the germline segment, possibly from a read error. The gene calls are TRBV29-1 and TRBJ2-1; D might be TRBD1 or TRBD2, each matching 5 bases. The CDR3 contains 10 residues. Germline assignment: CDR1 SQVTM and CDR2 ANQGSEA. The CDR3 region is CSVIQASRVF. The CDR3 bases are TGCAGCGTTATTCAGGCTAGCAGGGTCTTC.

This clonotype was counted only a few times. V and J are TRBV20-1 and TRBJ2-7; 8 positions match TRBD2. The CDR3 spans 14 residues. V shed 2 bases, J shed 1 base, and the junction held 4 bases outside the gene matches. The germline gives CDR1 DFQATT, CDR2 SNEGSKA (reference sequence). The CDR3 region has the DNA TGCAGTGCTAGACCCGGGACTAGTTCCTACGAGCAGTACTTC. Amino acid sequence: CSARPGTSSYEQYF.

This rearrangement joins TRBV6-5 to TRBJ2-3; 8 nucleotides match TRBD1. With 2 bases clipped from V and 2 bases from J, the junction kept 6 bases outside the gene matches. CDR3 length: 16 residues. Germline V CDR1 and CDR2: MNHEY, SVGAGI. DNA for the CDR3: TGTGCCAGCAGTTACGGCCGGACAGGGCTCACAGATACGCAGTATTTT. This sequence encodes CASSYGRTGLTDTQYF.

This clonotype was recorded a few times. The chain is built from TRBV29-1 and TRBJ2-3; TRBD1 is a possible D gene (5 bases). Germline loops: CDR1 SQVTM, CDR2 ANQGSEA. This CDR3 spans 15 amino acids. V was clipped by 7 bases and J by 2 bases, with 19 bases between them. Here the CDR3 DNA reads TGCAGCGGCACTACCTCAGGGTCAAACACAGATACGCAGTATTTT. It yields the protein CSGTTSGSNTDTQYF.

The chain is built from TRBV20-1 and TRBJ2-7, with D perhaps given as TRBD1 or TRBD2 (5 bases each). Trimming shortened V by 2 bases and J by 0 bases, and 17 bases separated the two germline ends. The germline V gene encodes CDR1 DFQATT and CDR2 SNEGSKA (reference sequence). This CDR3 comprises 16 residues. CDR3 residues: CSARSAQPGTSYEQYF. CDR3 in DNA: TGCAGTGCTAGATCGGCCCAACCCGGGACCTCCTACGAGCAGTACTTC.

The chain combines TRBV10-3 with TRBJ2-3; weak D call: TRBD1 (5 bases). Trimming pared 6 bases from V and 0 bases from J, leaving 19 bases between. Germline CDR1 and CDR2: ENHRY and SYGVKD. This CDR3 is 17 amino acids long. This chain's CDR3 is CAIRETAPVTSTDTQYF. Written as DNA, the CDR3 is TGTGCCATCAGGGAGACAGCCCCGGTTACTAGCACAGATACGCAGTATTTT.

CDR3 sequence: CASSAQEPGANVLTF. CDR3 sequence (DNA): TGCGCCAGCAGTGCACAGGAGCCTGGGGCCAACGTCCTGACTTTC. This rearrangement joins TRBV10-2 to TRBJ2-6, with a weak D call TRBD1 (5 bases). Germline V lookup: CDR1 WSHSY, CDR2 SAAADI. V gave up 4 bases and J gave up 2 bases, with 9 bases separating them. The CDR3 loop spans 15 amino acids.

The gene calls are TRBV7-9 and TRBJ2-7; 7 bases fit TRBD2. The V and J ends lost 4 bases and 3 bases, in that order; junction bases with no gene match: 12. There are 16 residues in the CDR3. Germline CDR1 SEHNR, CDR2 FQNEAQ (reference sequence). In DNA, the CDR3 is TGTGCCAGCAGCTCGTTGGGAGGGGATCAATTCTACGAGCAGTACTTC. Translated: CASSSLGGDQFYEQYF.

There are many counts of this clonotype. The genes are TRBV20-1 and TRBJ2-2, with 9 bases matching TRBD2. The germline V gene encodes CDR1 DFQATT and CDR2 SNEGSKA (reference sequence). J lost 1 base, V lost 3 bases, and 15 bases had no gene match. There are 19 residues in the CDR3. The CDR3 DNA follows: TGCAGTGCTAGGGAGAGGGGTAGGGGTAGCGGGAGGAACACCGGGGAGCTGTTTTTT. Protein: CSARERGRGSGRNTGELFF.

This clonotype was counted at least ten times. V and J are TRBV29-1 and TRBJ2-7; 7 positions agree with TRBD1. Germline V lookup: CDR1 SQVTM, CDR2 ANQGSEA. This CDR3 comprises 12 residues. The ends lost 5 bases at V and 5 bases at J; junction bases unmatched: 6. This CDR3 is CSVRDSGDEQYF. DNA for the CDR3: TGCAGCGTTCGGGACAGTGGCGACGAGCAGTACTTC.

This clonotype was recorded many times. The rearrangement uses TRBV6-2 or TRBV6-3 and TRBJ1-5; TRBD1 aligns across 8 bases. The V segment lost 2 bases and the J segment 7 bases; nucleotides outside the gene matches: 7. CDR1 and CDR2 (germline): MNHEY, SVGEGT. The CDR3 contains 15 residues. The CDR3 nucleotides are TGTGCCAGCAGTTACGGGCCAGGGGGCCGACAGCCCCAGCATTTT. It translates to CASSYGPGGRQPQHF.

A few counts support this clonotype. The chain combines TRBV15 with TRBJ1-6, with 7 positions matching TRBD1. Per germline, CDR1 LNHNV and CDR2 YYDKDF (reference sequence). J lost 8 bases, V lost 11 bases, and 9 bases had no gene match. The length of the CDR3 is 13 residues. The CDR3 here is CASSDRVDSPLHF. In nucleotides, the CDR3 is TGTGCCTCCTCTGACAGGGTGGATTCACCCCTCCACTTT.

CDR3 amino acids: CASSLESHGNTIYF. CDR3 DNA sequence: TGCGCCAGCAGCTTGGAGTCACACGGAAACACCATATATTTT. The chain employs TRBV5-1 and TRBJ1-3; D gene ambiguous. Germline V CDR1 and CDR2: SGHRS, YFSETQ. The CDR3 length is 14 residues. Trimming cost V 0 bases and J 4 bases, with 8 bases left between them.